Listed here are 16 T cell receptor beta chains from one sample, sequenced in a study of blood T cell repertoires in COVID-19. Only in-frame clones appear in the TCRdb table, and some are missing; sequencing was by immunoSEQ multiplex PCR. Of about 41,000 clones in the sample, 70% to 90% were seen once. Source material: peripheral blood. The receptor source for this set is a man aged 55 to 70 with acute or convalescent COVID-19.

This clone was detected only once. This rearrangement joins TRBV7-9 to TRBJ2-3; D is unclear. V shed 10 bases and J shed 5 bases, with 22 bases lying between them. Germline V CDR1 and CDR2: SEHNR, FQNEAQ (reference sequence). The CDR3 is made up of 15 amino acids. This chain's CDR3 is CATSRRRDRRDTQYF. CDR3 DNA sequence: TGTGCCACTTCCCGGCGTCGTGATCGGAGAGATACGCAGTATTTT.

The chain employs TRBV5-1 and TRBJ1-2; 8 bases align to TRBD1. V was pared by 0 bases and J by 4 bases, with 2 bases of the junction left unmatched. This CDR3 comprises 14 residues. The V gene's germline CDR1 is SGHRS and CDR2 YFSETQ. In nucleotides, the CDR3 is TGCGCCAGCAGCTTGGGCCAGGGGGCCTATGGCTACACCTTC. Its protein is CASSLGQGAYGYTF.

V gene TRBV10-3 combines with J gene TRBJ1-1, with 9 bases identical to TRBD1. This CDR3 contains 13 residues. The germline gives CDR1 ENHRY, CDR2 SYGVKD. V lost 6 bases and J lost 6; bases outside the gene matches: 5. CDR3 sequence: CAIRGQGSSEAFF. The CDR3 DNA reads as TGTGCCATCAGGGGACAGGGATCCTCTGAAGCTTTCTTT.

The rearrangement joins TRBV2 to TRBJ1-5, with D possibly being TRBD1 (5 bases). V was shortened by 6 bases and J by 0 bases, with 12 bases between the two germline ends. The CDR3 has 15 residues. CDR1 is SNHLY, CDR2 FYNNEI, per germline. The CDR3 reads CASRLDSNSNQPQHF. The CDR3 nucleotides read TGTGCCAGCAGGCTAGACAGTAATAGCAATCAGCCCCAGCATTTT.

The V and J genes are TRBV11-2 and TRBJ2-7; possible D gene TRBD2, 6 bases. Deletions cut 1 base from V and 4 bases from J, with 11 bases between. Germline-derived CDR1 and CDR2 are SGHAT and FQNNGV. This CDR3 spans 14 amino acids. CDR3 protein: CASSLGGEVYEQYF. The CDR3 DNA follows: TGTGCCAGCAGCTTAGGGGGGGAGGTTTACGAGCAGTACTTC. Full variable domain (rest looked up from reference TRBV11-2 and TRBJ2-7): EAGVAQSPRYKIIEKRQSVAFWCNPISGHATLYWYQQILGQGPKLLIQFQNNGVVDDSQLPKDRFSAERLKGVDSTLKIQPAKLEDSAVYLCASSLGGEVYEQYFGPGTRLTVT.

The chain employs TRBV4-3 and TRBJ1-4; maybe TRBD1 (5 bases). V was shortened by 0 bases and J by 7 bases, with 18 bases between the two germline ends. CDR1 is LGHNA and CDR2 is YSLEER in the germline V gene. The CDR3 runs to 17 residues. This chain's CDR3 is CASSQDSQQAGVEKLFF. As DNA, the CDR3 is TGCGCCAGCAGCCAAGATTCCCAACAGGCGGGAGTTGAAAAACTGTTTTTT.

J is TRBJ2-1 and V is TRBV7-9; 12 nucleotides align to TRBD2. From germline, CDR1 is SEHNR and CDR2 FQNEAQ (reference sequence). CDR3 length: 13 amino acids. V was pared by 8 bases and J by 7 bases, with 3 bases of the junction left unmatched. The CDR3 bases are TGTGCCAGCCTCGGACTAGCGGGAAATGAGCAGTTCTTC. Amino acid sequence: CASLGLAGNEQFF.

CDR3 DNA: TGTGCCAGTAGTAATCCTCGGGAGGGTGGTGGCTACACCTTC. This encodes CASSNPREGGGYTF. V is TRBV19 and J is TRBJ1-2; no clear D gene. The CDR3 runs to 14 residues. Germline V gene lookup returns CDR1 LNHDA and CDR2 SQIVND (reference sequence). Deletions cut 4 bases from V and 7 bases from J, with 16 bases between. The entire variable domain, with the rest obtained from reference TRBV19 and TRBJ1-2, is as follows: DGGITQSPKYLFRKEGQNVTLSCEQNLNHDAMYWYRQDPGQGLRLIYYSQIVNDFQKGDIAEGYSVSREKKESFPLTVTSAQKNPTAFYLCASSNPREGGGYTFGSGTRLTVV.

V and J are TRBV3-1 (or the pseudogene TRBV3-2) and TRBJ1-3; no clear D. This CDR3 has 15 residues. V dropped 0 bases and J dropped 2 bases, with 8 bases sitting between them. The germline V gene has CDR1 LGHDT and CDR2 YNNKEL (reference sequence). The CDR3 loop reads CASSQEGSPGNTIYF. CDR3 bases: TGTGCCAGCAGCCAAGAAGGGAGTCCTGGAAACACCATATATTTT.

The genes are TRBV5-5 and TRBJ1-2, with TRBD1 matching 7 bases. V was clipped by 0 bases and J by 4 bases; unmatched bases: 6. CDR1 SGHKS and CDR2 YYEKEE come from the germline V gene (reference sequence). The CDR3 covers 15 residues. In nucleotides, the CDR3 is TGTGCCAGCAGCTTGGAGCCAGGGGGGTTCTATGGCTACACCTTC. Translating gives CASSLEPGGFYGYTF.

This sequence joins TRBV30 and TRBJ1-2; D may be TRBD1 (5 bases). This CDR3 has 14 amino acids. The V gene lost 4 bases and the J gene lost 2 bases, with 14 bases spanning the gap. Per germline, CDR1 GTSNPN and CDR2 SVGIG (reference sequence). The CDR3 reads CAWNRYGGNYGYTF. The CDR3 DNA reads TGTGCCTGGAACAGATATGGGGGGAACTATGGCTACACCTTC.

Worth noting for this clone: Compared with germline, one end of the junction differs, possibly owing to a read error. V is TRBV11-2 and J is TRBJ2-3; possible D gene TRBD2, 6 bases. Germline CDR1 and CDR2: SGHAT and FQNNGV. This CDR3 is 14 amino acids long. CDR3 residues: CASSSGLRTDMQYF. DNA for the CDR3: TGTGCCAGCAGCTCGGGACTGCGCACAGATATGCAGTATTTT.

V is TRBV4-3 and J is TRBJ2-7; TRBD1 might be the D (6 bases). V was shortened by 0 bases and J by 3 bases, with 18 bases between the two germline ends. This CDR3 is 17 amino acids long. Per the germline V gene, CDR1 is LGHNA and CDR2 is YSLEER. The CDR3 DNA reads TGCGCCAGCAGCCAAGAACGGACAGACTTTTCGCGCTACGAGCAGTACTTC. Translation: CASSQERTDFSRYEQYF.

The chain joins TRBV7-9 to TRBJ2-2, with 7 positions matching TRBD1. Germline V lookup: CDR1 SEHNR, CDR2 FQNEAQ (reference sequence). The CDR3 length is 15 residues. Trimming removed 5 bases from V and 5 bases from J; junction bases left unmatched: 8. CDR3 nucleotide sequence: TGTGCCAGCAGCGTACACTCGACAGGGACCGGGGAGCTGTTTTTT. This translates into CASSVHSTGTGELFF.

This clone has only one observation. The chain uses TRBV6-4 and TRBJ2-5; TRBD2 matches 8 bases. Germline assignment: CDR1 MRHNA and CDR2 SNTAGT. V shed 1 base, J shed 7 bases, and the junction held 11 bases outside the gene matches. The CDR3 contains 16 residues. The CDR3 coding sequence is TGTGCCAGCAGTGACTGGGGCGGGGGGCCCAACTCGACCCAGTACTTC. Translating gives CASSDWGGGPNSTQYF.

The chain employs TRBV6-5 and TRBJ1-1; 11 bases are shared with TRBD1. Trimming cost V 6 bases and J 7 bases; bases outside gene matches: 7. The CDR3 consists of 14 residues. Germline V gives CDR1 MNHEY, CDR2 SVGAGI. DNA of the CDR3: TGTGCCAGCAGGATTACCGGGACAGGGGGTGAAGCTTTCTTT. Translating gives CASRITGTGGEAFF.